A selection of T cell receptor beta chains follows, all from one sample in a study of T cell changes during pregnancy in multiple sclerosis. Clones were read by immunoSEQ multiplex PCR, and TCRdb kept only the in-frame ones, dropping some. This repertoire shows roughly 87,000 clones, roughly nine tenths found once; its top ten account for 3.5% to 4%. The sequencing used PBMCs, collected in the first trimester of pregnancy. These receptors came from a female donor in good health, serving as a control in a pregnancy study. Some clones in this sample may be carry-over from other donors' samples. Each CDR3 is given with its conserved first and last residue. The D gene is left open where the match is weak. A clone size is listed for some rows: how often the clone was seen (once, few, many), or a class if it is expanded.

D gene,clone size,V gene,J gene,CDR3 protein
TRBD1,.,TRBV5-1,TRBJ2-2,CASSPTGGLTGELFF
TRBD1,.,TRBV7-2,TRBJ2-3,CASSVYRGHRLDTQYF
.,.,TRBV5-6,TRBJ2-7,CASSPSPQRVAYEQYF
.,.,TRBV4-2,TRBJ2-7,CASSEVPRETYEQYF
TRBD2,.,TRBV28,TRBJ2-7,CASSLLAGGNYEQYF
TRBD2,once,TRBV11-2,TRBJ2-1,CASSFSGRARAPYNEQFF
TRBD1,.,TRBV2,TRBJ1-1,CASSENRGTLNTEAFF
.,.,TRBV5-4,TRBJ2-2,CASTAGQTGELFF
.,.,TRBV29-1,TRBJ2-6,CSALDPGYVLTF
TRBD2,.,TRBV5-1,TRBJ2-1,CASSLGGRVGGNEQFF
.,.,TRBV20-1,TRBJ1-1,CSPRGGTEAFF
.,.,TRBV28,TRBJ2-7,CASSLSYSVDEQYF
.,.,TRBV5-1,TRBJ1-2,CASSIRSGDYGYTF
TRBD2,.,TRBV5-1,TRBJ2-2,CASSAQGTSGRGSAGELFF
TRBD1,.,TRBV29-1,.,CSVETGSYEQYF